This T cell receptor beta chain was captured in a study of cytomegalovirus exposure and HLA in healthy donors. PCR amplification relied on 60 Vbeta primers (plus 13 Jbeta primers). Produced via immunoSEQ multiplex PCR; TCRdb's table is partial and in-frame only. The sample carries 100,000 to 150,000 clones, 75% to 85% recorded once. This CDR3 contains 13 residues. Germline V lookup: CDR1 SGHRS, CDR2 YFSETQ. J was trimmed by 6 bases and V by 3 bases; bases with no gene match: 6. The chain joins TRBV5-1 to TRBJ2-7, with 7 bases aligning to TRBD1. Material: PBMCs. This receptor was identified in a man in his thirties or forties in good health and CMV-seropositive. The CDR3 DNA reads as TGCGCCAGCAGCTCGGACAGGCTTGGCGAGCAGTACTTC. Its protein product is CASSSDRLGEQYF.